The source of this TCR beta chain is a study of OX40 agonist ivuxolimab in advanced cancers. Study at large: Ivuxolimab, an agonist antibody against OX40 (CD134), was given to patients. Partial responses were achieved by three patients, one with hepatocellular carcinoma and two with cutaneous melanoma. Under the entry rules, prior anti-PD-1, anti-PD-L1 or anti-CTLA-4 therapy was allowed, and roughly 43% had some.

The method was immunoSEQ multiplex PCR; TCRdb's version includes in-frame clones alone and lacks a portion of them. This sample yields about 80,000 clones, of which around nine tenths are seen a single time; 0.32% belongs to the top ten. The CDR3 totals 15 residues. Trimming cost V 4 bases and J 6 bases; bases outside gene matches: 5. Germline values: CDR1 KGHSH, CDR2 LQKENI. Study-level points and caveats: Compared with CD4+, CD8+ T cells on average had more expanded clones.

This clone came up once. Its antigen is still unknown. The input for sequencing was CD4+ or CD8+ T cells sorted from blood, taken in a trial of the OX40 agonist ivuxolimab. This chain connects TRBV18 to TRBJ2-1, with 11 bases lining up with TRBD2. The sequence derives from an adult with an advanced solid tumor such as melanoma, head and neck, liver or kidney cancer. CDR3 sequence reads: CASSLAGGFLNEQFF. CDR3 coding DNA: TGTGCCAGCTCACTAGCGGGGGGGTTCCTCAATGAGCAGTTCTTC.